One sample yielded the 3 T cell receptor beta chains listed below, sequenced in a study of T cell responses to AZD1222 COVID-19 vaccine. The method was immunoSEQ multiplex PCR; TCRdb's version includes in-frame clones alone and lacks a portion of them. The sample has about 81,000 clones; more than 70% are singletons. The material was peripheral blood, obtained 28 days after the second AZD1222 dose. These receptors came from an adult who received the AZD1222 COVID-19 vaccine.

The chain carries TRBV12-3 or TRBV12-4 and TRBJ2-7, with TRBD1 identical over 7 bases. J gave up 3 bases and V 6 bases, and 5 bases lay outside the gene matches. This CDR3 has 13 amino acids. DNA of the CDR3: TGTGCCAGCAGACGGACAGGTAGCTACGAGCAGTACTTC. This sequence encodes CASRRTGSYEQYF.

The V and J genes are TRBV5-1 and TRBJ1-2; D gene uncertain. The CDR3 covers 14 residues. V was pared by 1 base and J by 3 bases, with 10 bases between. Germline V lookup: CDR1 SGHRS, CDR2 YFSETQ. CDR3 sequence: CASSLWAGDYGYTF. In nucleotides, the CDR3 is TGCGCCAGCAGCTTGTGGGCCGGGGACTATGGCTACACCTTC.

This clone came up once. V usage is TRBV6-1 and J usage is TRBJ2-3, with 16 bases fitting TRBD2. The germline V gene has CDR1 MNHNS and CDR2 SASEGT. The CDR3 extends over 18 amino acids. V was clipped by 3 bases and J by 5 bases; unmatched bases: 8. The CDR3 loop reads CASSDGTSGRALRDTQYF. DNA of the CDR3: TGTGCCAGCAGTGACGGGACTAGCGGGAGGGCCCTCAGAGATACGCAGTATTTT.